One and the same sample provided the 20 T cell receptor beta chains below, sequenced in a study of PD-1 blockade in classical Hodgkin lymphoma. This table comes from immunoSEQ multiplex PCR, and its TCRdb copy is limited to in-frame clones, with some not included. The table lists just under 65,000 clones, around 94% of them singletons, with around 8% in the top ten. The time point denotes: cycle 4 day 1 (C4D1), after 6 weeks of nivolumab. Each of the patients experienced relapse following autologous stem cell transplantation, and their brentuximab vedotin exposure differed. The source was peripheral blood mononuclear cells (PBMCs), collected before the fourth cycle of nivolumab. The source of these receptors is a human donor with classical Hodgkin lymphoma.

The genes are TRBV7-2 and TRBJ2-2, with D perhaps assigned TRBD1 or TRBD2 (5 bases each). CDR3 size: 18 residues. CDR1 and CDR2 (germline): SGHTA, FQGNSA. Between the trimmed V and J ends, which lost 4 bases and 4 bases, there was a span of 22 bases. CDR3 sequence reads: CASSSRVPGALGTGELFF. CDR3 nucleotides: TGTGCCAGCAGCTCCCGGGTACCCGGGGCTCTAGGCACCGGGGAGCTGTTTTTT.

The chain links TRBV28 to TRBJ1-3, with TRBD1 as a possible D gene (5 bases). CDR1 and CDR2 from the germline V gene are MDHEN and SYDVKM. The CDR3 loop spans 16 amino acids. Trimming took off 6 bases at V and 2 bases at J, with 17 bases between the two ends. For the CDR3, the DNA is TGTGCCAGCAGAACCGGGGGGGAAGGAGCTGGAAACACCATATATTTT. Translation gives CASRTGGEGAGNTIYF.

V and J are TRBV28 and TRBJ2-7; D possibly corresponds to TRBD1 (5 bases). The germline V and J ends were trimmed by 6 bases and 5 bases, with 20 bases remaining between them. The CDR3 loop spans 15 amino acids. Per the germline V gene, CDR1 is MDHEN and CDR2 is SYDVKM. The CDR3 region is CASSWAGSTEDEQYF. The CDR3 nucleotides read TGTGCCAGCAGCTGGGCAGGGTCGACCGAGGACGAGCAGTACTTC.

Here the CDR3 reads CASRTGGRVQGEQYF. Written as DNA, the CDR3 is TGTGCCAGCAGGACAGGGGGCCGAGTTCAGGGCGAGCAGTACTTC. The gene calls are TRBV27 and TRBJ2-7; TRBD1 matches at 10 bases. The CDR3 sequence is 15 residues long. V was clipped by 6 bases and J by 6 bases; unmatched bases: 11. Germline CDR1 is MNHEY and CDR2 is SMNVEV (reference sequence).

The V and J genes are TRBV4-1 and TRBJ2-4; D is unresolved. The V and J ends lost 1 base and 0 bases respectively, with 7 bases between them. The CDR3 has 15 amino acids. Germline V gene data show CDR1 as MGHRA and CDR2 as YSYEKL. CDR3 residues: CASSQGVLAKNIQYF. The CDR3 DNA follows: TGCGCCAGCAGCCAAGGGGTGCTAGCCAAAAACATTCAGTACTTC.

In nucleotides, the CDR3 is TGTGCCATCAGTGAGTCGAGAACCTACGACTATGGCTACACCTTC. It yields the protein CAISESRTYDYGYTF. This chain connects TRBV10-3 to TRBJ1-2; D call uncertain. Trimming shortened V by 0 bases and J by 3 bases, and 11 bases separated the two germline ends. Germline CDR1 and CDR2: ENHRY and SYGVKD. CDR3 length equals 15 residues.

The gene calls are TRBV29-1 and TRBJ2-1; possibly TRBD1 for D (7 bases). The germline V and J ends were trimmed by 1 base and 8 bases, with 18 bases remaining between them. This CDR3 comprises 15 residues. CDR1 is SQVTM, CDR2 ANQGSEA, per germline. The CDR3 region is CSVEVGTAGEDEQFF. The CDR3 DNA sequence: TGCAGCGTTGAAGTCGGGACAGCGGGTGAGGATGAGCAGTTCTTC.

This chain uses TRBV7-3 with TRBJ2-6; 12 bases are a match to TRBD1. V lost 4 bases, J lost 0 bases, and 7 bases stayed unmatched. This CDR3 contains 19 residues. The V gene's germline CDR1 is SGHTA and CDR2 FQGTGA. The CDR3 sequence: CASSSSRDRGLSGANVLTF. In DNA, the CDR3 is TGTGCCAGCAGCTCCAGCCGGGACAGGGGGCTCTCTGGGGCCAACGTCCTGACTTTC.

The V and J genes are TRBV19 and TRBJ2-1, with 9 nucleotides matching TRBD1. The CDR3 loop spans 15 amino acids. The trim removed 4 bases at V and 4 bases at J, leaving 5 bases unmatched. Germline V gene sequence: CDR1 LNHDA, CDR2 SQIVND (reference sequence). The chain's CDR3 is CASSRGDREYNEQFF. The CDR3 nucleotides read TGTGCCAGTAGTAGAGGGGACAGGGAATACAATGAGCAGTTCTTC.

This chain connects TRBV19 to TRBJ2-7; either TRBD1 or TRBD2 may supply D (6 bases each). V was clipped by 4 bases and J by 5 bases, with 15 bases between them. Germline lookup yields CDR1 LNHDA and CDR2 SQIVND (reference sequence). The CDR3 extends over 14 amino acids. CDR3 in amino acids: CASSKAGGFHEQYF. The CDR3 DNA sequence: TGTGCCAGTAGTAAGGCCGGGGGCTTCCACGAGCAGTACTTC.

The V and J genes are TRBV6-1 and TRBJ1-1; TRBD1 agrees at 8 bases. Germline loops: CDR1 MNHNS, CDR2 SASEGT. This CDR3 comprises 15 residues. J was trimmed by 10 bases and V by 6 bases; bases with no gene match: 16. CDR3 bases: TGTGCCAGCAGGGAACCGGGACAGGACTTCGGGGGAGCTTTCTTT. It yields the protein CASREPGQDFGGAFF.

This clone has just one count. The rearrangement joins TRBV5-1 to TRBJ2-7, with D possibly being TRBD2 (7 bases). The germline V gene encodes CDR1 SGHRS and CDR2 YFSETQ. This CDR3 comprises 12 residues. The CDR3 DNA follows: TGCGTCATGGGGGGGCCCCTCTACGAGCAGTACTTC. Its protein is CVMGGPLYEQYF.

The genes are TRBV28 and TRBJ2-1, with D possibly TRBD1 on 6 matching bases. Trimming cost V 5 bases and J 0 bases, with 11 bases left between them. Per the germline V gene, CDR1 is MDHEN and CDR2 is SYDVKM. CDR3 length: 15 amino acids. CDR3 sequence reads: CASSRDMSSYNEQFF. DNA for the CDR3: TGTGCCAGCAGTCGGGACATGAGCTCCTACAATGAGCAGTTCTTC.

CDR3 region: CASSDLISNQPQHF. As DNA, the CDR3 is TGTGCCAGCAGTGACCTGATAAGCAATCAGCCCCAGCATTTT. The J gene is TRBJ1-5, the V gene TRBV6-1; D unclear. The CDR3 extends over 14 amino acids. The V gene lost 3 bases and the J gene lost 1 base, with 7 bases spanning the gap. From germline, CDR1 is MNHNS and CDR2 SASEGT.

This clone was detected only a few times. The V and J genes are TRBV19 and TRBJ2-7; 7 bases agree with TRBD2. The CDR3 runs 15 residues. Germline CDR1 reads LNHDA; CDR2 reads SQIVND (reference sequence). V shed 3 bases, J shed 3 bases, and the junction held 8 bases outside the gene matches. For the CDR3, the DNA is TGTGCCAGTAGTATCGACGGACTAGGGCACTACGAGCAGTACTTC. Its translation: CASSIDGLGHYEQYF.

This clone came up once. This chain links TRBV10-2 with TRBJ2-1, with D uncertain. Germline lookup yields CDR1 WSHSY and CDR2 SAAADI. Deletions cut 5 bases from V and 9 bases from J, with 14 bases between. This CDR3 spans 13 amino acids. The CDR3 protein is CASSQLLEFEQFF. CDR3 nucleotides: TGCGCCAGCAGTCAACTCCTAGAGTTTGAGCAGTTCTTC.

The genes are TRBV7-3 and TRBJ2-7; no clear D. The V gene lost 2 bases and the J gene lost 6 bases, with 5 bases spanning the gap. The CDR3 totals 11 residues. Germline assignment: CDR1 SGHTA and CDR2 FQGTGA. CDR3 coding DNA: TGTGCCAGCAGCTTAGGGCGCGAGCAGTACTTC. Translation gives CASSLGREQYF.

This chain links TRBV2 with TRBJ1-2; the D is unclear. CDR1 is SNHLY, CDR2 FYNNEI, per germline. V lost 4 bases and J lost 4, with 16 bases in between. The CDR3 consists of 15 residues. CDR3 loop: CASSGRRANVYGYTF. The CDR3 DNA sequence: TGTGCCAGCAGTGGGCGTAGGGCGAATGTCTATGGCTACACCTTC.

The chain recombines TRBV18 with TRBJ1-4; 7 positions match TRBD1. The CDR3 consists of 17 residues. Trimming at V came to 6 bases and at J to 3 bases, leaving 13 bases not matched to a gene. Germline V CDR1 and CDR2: KGHSH, LQKENI. This chain's CDR3 is CASSLTPPRGSNEKLFF. As DNA, the CDR3 is TGTGCCAGCTCCCTAACCCCCCCCAGGGGGTCTAATGAAAAACTGTTTTTT.

The V and J genes are TRBV2 and TRBJ1-1, with TRBD1 identical over 8 bases. This CDR3 is 15 amino acids long. Looked up from germline, CDR1 is SNHLY and CDR2 is FYNNEI. Unmatched junction bases numbered 7, after V lost 6 bases and J lost 1 base. CDR3 bases: TGTGCCAGCAGAGCGATCGGGACAGGGAACACTGAAGCTTTCTTT. The encoded protein is CASRAIGTGNTEAFF.